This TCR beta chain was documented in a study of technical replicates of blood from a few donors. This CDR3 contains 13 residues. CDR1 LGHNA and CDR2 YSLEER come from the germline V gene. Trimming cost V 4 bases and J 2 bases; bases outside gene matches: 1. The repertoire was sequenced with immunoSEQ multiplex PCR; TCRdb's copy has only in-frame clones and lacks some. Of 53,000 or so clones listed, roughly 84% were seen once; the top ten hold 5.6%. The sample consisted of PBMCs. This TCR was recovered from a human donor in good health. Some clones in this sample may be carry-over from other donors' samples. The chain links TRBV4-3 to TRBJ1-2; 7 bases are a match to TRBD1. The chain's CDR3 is CASSPGQNYGYTF. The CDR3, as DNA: TGCGCCAGCAGCCCGGGACAGAACTATGGCTACACCTTC.